The TCR beta chain described here comes from a study of blood T cell repertoires in COVID-19. On the study more broadly: Sites in the United States, Italy and Spain provided acute and convalescent COVID-19 samples.

Profiled with immunoSEQ multiplex PCR; TCRdb holds only in-frame clones, not every one. The sample shows about 69,000 clones, approximately 85% of them seen only once. The sample holds a few counts of this clone. The V end was cut by 3 bases, the J end by 5 bases, with 13 bases between. In germline, CDR1 is GTSNPN, CDR2 SVGIG (reference sequence). The CDR3 loop spans 14 amino acids. The sample was peripheral blood. The chain employs TRBV30 and TRBJ2-2; D is possibly TRBD2 (5 bases). This TCR derives from a man older than 75 with acute or convalescent COVID-19. The CDR3 nucleotides are TGTGCCTGGAGACCAACCCGGGGAACCGGGGAGCTGTTTTTT. Translated, it gives CAWRPTRGTGELFF. Supplemented by reference TRBV30 and TRBJ2-2, the full variable domain reads SQTIHQWPATLVQPVGSPLSLECTVEGTSNPNLYWYRQAAGRGLQLLFYSVGIGQISSEVPQNLSASRPQDRQFILSSKKLLLSDSGFYLCAWRPTRGTGELFFGEGSRLTVL.